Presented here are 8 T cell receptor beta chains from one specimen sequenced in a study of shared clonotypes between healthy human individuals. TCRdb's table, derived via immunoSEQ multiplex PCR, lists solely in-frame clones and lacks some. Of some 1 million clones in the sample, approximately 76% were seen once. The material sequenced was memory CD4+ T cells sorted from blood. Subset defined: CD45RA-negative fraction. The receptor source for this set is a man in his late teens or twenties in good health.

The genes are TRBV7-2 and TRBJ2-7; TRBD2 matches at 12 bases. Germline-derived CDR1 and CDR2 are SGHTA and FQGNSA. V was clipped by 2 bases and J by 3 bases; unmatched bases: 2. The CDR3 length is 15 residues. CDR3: CASSLRTSGNYEQYF. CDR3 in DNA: TGTGCCAGCAGCTTAAGGACTAGCGGGAACTACGAGCAGTACTTC.

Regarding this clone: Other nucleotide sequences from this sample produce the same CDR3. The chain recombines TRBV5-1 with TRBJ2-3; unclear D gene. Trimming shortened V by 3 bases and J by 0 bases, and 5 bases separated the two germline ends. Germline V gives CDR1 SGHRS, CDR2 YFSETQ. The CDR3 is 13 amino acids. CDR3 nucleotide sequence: TGCGCCAGCAGCTCTACTAGCACAGATACGCAGTATTTT. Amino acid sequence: CASSSTSTDTQYF.

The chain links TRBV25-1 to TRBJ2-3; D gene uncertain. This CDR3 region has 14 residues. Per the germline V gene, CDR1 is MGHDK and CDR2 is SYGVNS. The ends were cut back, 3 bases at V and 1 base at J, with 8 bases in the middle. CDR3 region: CASSEGLGTDTQYF. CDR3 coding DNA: TGTGCCAGCAGTGAGGGCTTGGGCACAGATACGCAGTATTTT.

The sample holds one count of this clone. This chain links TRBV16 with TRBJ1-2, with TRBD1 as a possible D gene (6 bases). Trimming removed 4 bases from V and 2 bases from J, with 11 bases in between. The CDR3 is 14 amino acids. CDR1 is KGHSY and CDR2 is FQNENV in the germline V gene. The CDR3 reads CASSPQQGNYGYTF. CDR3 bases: TGTGCCAGCAGCCCCCAACAGGGCAACTATGGCTACACCTTC.

The CDR3 nucleotides read TGTGCCAGCTCACCACCGAGTTACTGGGACACTGAAGCTTTCTTT. Translating it yields CASSPPSYWDTEAFF. The gene calls are TRBV18 and TRBJ1-1; D gene ambiguous. The CDR3 extends over 15 amino acids. Trimming removed 0 bases at V and 3 bases at J, with 11 bases between. The V gene's germline CDR1 is KGHSH and CDR2 LQKENI.

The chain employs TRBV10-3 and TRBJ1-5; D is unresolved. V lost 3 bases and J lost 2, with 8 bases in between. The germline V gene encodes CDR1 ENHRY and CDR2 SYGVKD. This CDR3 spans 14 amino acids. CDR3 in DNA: TGTGCCATCAGTGAATGGCCAGGCAATCAGCCCCAGCATTTT. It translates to CAISEWPGNQPQHF.

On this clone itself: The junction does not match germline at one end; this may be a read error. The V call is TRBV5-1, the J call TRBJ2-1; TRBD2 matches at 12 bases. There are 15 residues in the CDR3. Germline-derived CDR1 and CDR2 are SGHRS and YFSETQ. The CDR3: CASTLGGLAGNEQFF. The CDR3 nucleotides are TGCGCCAGCACCTTGGGAGGACTAGCGGGAAATGAGCAGTTCTTC.

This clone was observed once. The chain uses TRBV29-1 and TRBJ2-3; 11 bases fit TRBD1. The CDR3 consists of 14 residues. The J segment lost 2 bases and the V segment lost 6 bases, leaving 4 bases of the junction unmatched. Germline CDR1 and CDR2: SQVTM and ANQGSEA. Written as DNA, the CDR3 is TGCAGCGTCCGGGGACAGGGGGACACAGATACGCAGTATTTT. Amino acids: CSVRGQGDTDTQYF.